The next 26 T cell receptor beta chains were all read from a single sample in a study of blood T cell repertoires in COVID-19. The assay was immunoSEQ multiplex PCR, and TCRdb's table has in-frame clones only and misses some. The sample shows 250,000 to 300,000 clones, approximately 86% of them seen only once. Sequenced: peripheral blood. Receptors originate from a man in his thirties or forties with active or convalescent COVID-19.

The chain is built from TRBV9 and TRBJ1-4; no clear D. V was clipped by 4 bases and J by 4 bases, with 14 bases between them. The CDR3 length is 15 residues. Germline V gene sequence: CDR1 SGDLS, CDR2 YYNGEE. The CDR3 DNA is TGTGCCAGCAGCCTAGATGGTTTAGTTAATGAAAAACTGTTTTTT. Residues: CASSLDGLVNEKLFF.

This sequence joins TRBV19 and TRBJ1-6, with unresolved D. Germline CDR1 LNHDA, CDR2 SQIVND (reference sequence). There are 15 residues in the CDR3. The V end lost 5 bases, the J end lost 9 bases, and 17 bases lay between the germline ends. CDR3 protein: CASSSDGGMGSPLHF. CDR3 bases: TGTGCCAGTAGTTCGGATGGAGGAATGGGTTCACCCCTCCACTTT.

The V call is TRBV7-9, the J call TRBJ1-1; D might be TRBD1 (5 bases). V lost 3 bases and J 4 bases, leaving 9 bases between the germline ends. The CDR3 covers 13 residues. Per germline, CDR1 SEHNR and CDR2 FQNEAQ (reference sequence). CDR3 amino acids: CASSLQGGTEAFF. In nucleotides, the CDR3 is TGTGCCAGCAGCTTGCAGGGAGGCACTGAAGCTTTCTTT. The variable domain in full, completed from reference TRBV7-9 and TRBJ1-1, reads DTGVSQNPRHKITKRGQNVTFRCDPISEHNRLYWYRQTLGQGPEFLTYFQNEAQLEKSRLLSDRFSAERPKGSFSTLEIQRTEQGDSAMYLCASSLQGGTEAFFGQGTRLTVV.

The chain is built from TRBV4-1 and TRBJ2-2, with D maybe TRBD2 (6 bases). Trimming took off 3 bases at V and 5 bases at J, with 13 bases between the two ends. CDR3 length: 15 residues. The germline gives CDR1 MGHRA, CDR2 YSYEKL. In nucleotides, the CDR3 is TGCGCCAGCAGCCATACGGGACTGGAGACCGGGGAGCTGTTTTTT. It specifies CASSHTGLETGELFF.

The chain carries TRBV6-5 and TRBJ2-7, with 9 bases that match TRBD1. Looked up from germline, CDR1 is MNHEY and CDR2 is SVGAGI. This CDR3 region has 15 residues. Trimming took 2 bases from V and 2 from J; bases not matched to a gene: 4. CDR3 sequence: CASSYGTGSPYEQYF. The CDR3 DNA reads TGTGCCAGCAGTTACGGGACAGGGAGTCCCTACGAGCAGTACTTC.

J is TRBJ2-1 and V is TRBV6-5, with 8 bases fitting TRBD2. The trim removed 7 bases at V and 7 bases at J, leaving 6 bases unmatched. Germline loops: CDR1 MNHEY, CDR2 SVGAGI. The CDR3 sequence is 13 residues long. Here the CDR3 DNA reads TGTGCCAGCATGAGGCCGGGAGGGAATGAGCAGTTCTTC. Its protein is CASMRPGGNEQFF.

This chain uses TRBV27 with TRBJ1-1; D is possibly TRBD1 (5 bases). Germline-derived CDR1 and CDR2 are MNHEY and SMNVEV (reference sequence). CDR3 length: 16 amino acids. V was shortened by 1 base and J by 0 bases, with 12 bases between the two germline ends. This CDR3 reads CASSLYGGGVNTEAFF. The CDR3 DNA reads as TGTGCCAGCAGTTTATACGGGGGAGGGGTGAACACTGAAGCTTTCTTT.

This chain uses TRBV6-5 with TRBJ1-1, with a possible D match to TRBD1 (5 bases). Trimming pared 6 bases from V and 11 bases from J, leaving 16 bases between. The length of the CDR3 is 12 residues. CDR1 and CDR2 from the germline V gene are MNHEY and SVGAGI. This CDR3 reads CASSRRGGTAFF. CDR3 nucleotide sequence: TGTGCCAGCAGCCGGCGGGGGGGGACGGCTTTCTTT.

The rearrangement uses TRBV9 and TRBJ2-1, with 10 bases that match TRBD2. Trimming cost V 5 bases and J 9 bases; bases outside gene matches: 17. Per germline, CDR1 SGDLS and CDR2 YYNGEE. The CDR3 runs 17 residues. The CDR3 DNA reads as TGTGCCAGCAGACCCACCCATAGCGGGGGGATGACGGGTGAGCAGTTCTTC. It is translated as CASRPTHSGGMTGEQFF. Filled out from reference TRBV9 and TRBJ2-1, the complete variable domain reads DSGVTQTPKHLITATGQRVTLRCSPRSGDLSVYWYQQSLDQGLQFLIQYYNGEERAKGNILERFSAQQFPDLHSELNLSSLELGDSALYFCASRPTHSGGMTGEQFFGPGTRLTVL.

The V and J genes are TRBV19 and TRBJ1-5, with D perhaps TRBD1 (6 bases). This CDR3 has 15 residues. Germline CDR1 reads LNHDA; CDR2 reads SQIVND (reference sequence). V lost 6 bases and J lost 3, with 15 bases in between. CDR3 residues: CASRNGQIDNQPQHF. The CDR3 region has the DNA TGTGCCAGTAGGAACGGACAGATAGACAATCAGCCCCAGCATTTT.

V usage is TRBV7-8 and J usage is TRBJ1-1, with D uncertain. The CDR3 consists of 14 residues. The germline V gene has CDR1 SGHVS and CDR2 FQNEAQ. The V and J ends lost 3 bases and 0 bases respectively, with 8 bases between them. The CDR3 loop reads CASSFEAMNTEAFF. As DNA, the CDR3 is TGTGCCAGCAGCTTTGAGGCTATGAACACTGAAGCTTTCTTT.

In this sample, this clone turned up once. The chain recombines TRBV5-1 with TRBJ1-2, with TRBD1 as a possible D gene (5 bases). The ends were cut back, 1 base at V and 7 bases at J, with 17 bases in the middle. The germline V gene has CDR1 SGHRS and CDR2 YFSETQ. CDR3 size: 15 residues. CDR3 bases: TGCGCCAGCAGCTTGTTTCAGGGTCGGAGAGGTGGCTACACCTTC. Translating it yields CASSLFQGRRGGYTF.

The chain is built from TRBV4-1 and TRBJ2-7, with D hard to call. Trimming pared 1 base from V and 5 bases from J, leaving 12 bases between. This CDR3 region has 14 residues. Per germline, CDR1 MGHRA and CDR2 YSYEKL. CDR3 sequence: CASSQAEFSNEQYF. CDR3 sequence (DNA): TGCGCCAGCAGCCAAGCGGAGTTTTCCAACGAGCAGTACTTC.

The J gene is TRBJ1-2, the V gene TRBV12-3 or TRBV12-4; 10 bases map to TRBD1. V shed 6 bases and J 9 bases; nucleotides not matched to a gene: 7. This CDR3 has 13 residues. The DNA of the CDR3 is TGTGCCAGCAGCGCCGGGACAGGGGATAGCTACACCTTC. This sequence encodes CASSAGTGDSYTF.

The chain carries TRBV2 and TRBJ2-2; 7 nucleotides agree with TRBD2. The trim removed 6 bases at V and 5 bases at J, leaving 6 bases unmatched. The CDR3 is 14 amino acids. From germline, CDR1 is SNHLY and CDR2 FYNNEI. The CDR3 region has the DNA TGTGCCAGCAGCCCCACGGGGGGTACCGGGGAGCTGTTTTTT. Protein sequence: CASSPTGGTGELFF.

The V gene is TRBV29-1, the J gene TRBJ2-7, with 10 bases that match TRBD2. The trim removed 4 bases at V and 0 bases at J, leaving 6 bases unmatched. Germline V gene data show CDR1 as SQVTM and CDR2 as ANQGSEA. CDR3 length: 15 amino acids. DNA for the CDR3: TGCAGCGTTGTCGGACTAGCGGAAAACTCCTACGAGCAGTACTTC. This encodes CSVVGLAENSYEQYF.

The CDR3 nucleotides are TGTGCCAGCAGCACTTTTCTCTCCGAGACCCAGTACTTC. Amino acid sequence: CASSTFLSETQYF. The chain carries TRBV2 and TRBJ2-5; D remains unclear. Germline CDR1 SNHLY, CDR2 FYNNEI. This CDR3 region has 13 residues. V was pared by 6 bases and J by 5 bases, with 13 bases between.

The rearrangement links TRBV2 to TRBJ2-3; TRBD2 agrees at 11 bases. This CDR3 contains 15 residues. V gave up 9 bases and J gave up 5 bases; unmatched junction bases: 10. Germline-derived CDR1 and CDR2 are SNHLY and FYNNEI. The CDR3 region has the DNA TGTGCCAGAAGCTGGCTAGCGGGGGGAATAGATACGCAGTATTTT. Translation gives CARSWLAGGIDTQYF. The entire variable domain, with the rest obtained from reference TRBV2 and TRBJ2-3, is as follows: EPEVTQTPSHQVTQMGQEVILRCVPISNHLYFYWYRQILGQKVEFLVSFYNNEISEKSEIFDDQFSVERPDGSNFTLKIRSTKLEDSAMYFCARSWLAGGIDTQYFGPGTRLTVL.

The rearrangement uses TRBV10-2 and TRBJ1-1; 7 nucleotides agree with TRBD1. With V trimmed by 4 bases and J by 0 bases, 5 bases remained unmatched. Germline V CDR1 and CDR2: WSHSY, SAAADI. This CDR3 region has 15 residues. CDR3 nucleotide sequence: TGCGCCAGCAGTGTCCCAGGGGGGATGAACACTGAAGCTTTCTTT. Its protein product is CASSVPGGMNTEAFF.

The V and J genes are TRBV27 and TRBJ2-7; 8 positions agree with TRBD1. Germline CDR1 and CDR2: MNHEY and SMNVEV (reference sequence). The CDR3 is 15 residues long. V was pared by 5 bases and J by 5 bases, with 11 bases of the junction left unmatched. CDR3 nucleotide sequence: TGTGCCAGCAGTCGCCCGTGGACAGGGTCCGACGAGCAGTACTTC. Its translation is CASSRPWTGSDEQYF.

The gene calls are TRBV11-2 and TRBJ1-1; possibly TRBD1 for D (6 bases). V lost 5 bases and J 3 bases, leaving 22 bases between the germline ends. CDR3 length: 17 amino acids. Germline CDR1 SGHAT, CDR2 FQNNGV. CDR3 in DNA: TGTGCCAGCAGCCAACATCGTCCGACAGGACGGGACACTGAAGCTTTCTTT. This sequence encodes CASSQHRPTGRDTEAFF.

The rearrangement links TRBV6-1 to TRBJ1-4; 7 positions match TRBD1. V was pared by 3 bases and J by 8 bases, with 6 bases of the junction left unmatched. Germline V gene lookup returns CDR1 MNHNS and CDR2 SASEGT. The CDR3 covers 14 residues. CDR3 region: CASSDRTGPEKLFF. In DNA form, the CDR3 reads TGTGCCAGCAGTGACCGGACAGGCCCAGAAAAACTGTTTTTT.

V usage is TRBV14 and J usage is TRBJ2-3, with 8 bases lining up with TRBD2. Germline V gene data show CDR1 as SGHDN and CDR2 as FVKESK. V dropped 3 bases and J dropped 1; count of bases not matched to a gene: 3. This CDR3 is 15 amino acids long. CDR3 protein: CASSHPTSGTDTQYF. The CDR3 DNA reads TGTGCCAGCAGCCATCCGACTAGCGGCACAGATACGCAGTATTTT. The complete variable domain, with remaining parts taken from reference TRBV14 and TRBJ2-3, reads EAGVTQFPSHSVIEKGQTVTLRCDPISGHDNLYWYRRVMGKEIKFLLHFVKESKQDESGMPNNRFLAERTGGTYSTLKVQPAELEDSGVYFCASSHPTSGTDTQYFGPGTRLTVL.

This sequence joins TRBV3-1 (or the pseudogene TRBV3-2) and TRBJ2-3, with 8 bases aligning to TRBD2. Losses at the gene ends were 5 bases for V and 2 bases for J; bases not matched to a gene: 6. The CDR3 contains 15 residues. Per germline, CDR1 LGHDT and CDR2 YNNKEL (reference sequence). CDR3 residues: CASSDIAGTTDTQYF. CDR3 nucleotides: TGTGCCAGCAGCGACATAGCGGGGACCACAGATACGCAGTATTTT.

This clone has more than one count but fewer than ten. The V gene is TRBV4-1, the J gene TRBJ2-7; 12 nucleotides agree with TRBD2. CDR3 size: 18 residues. Trimming removed 4 bases from V and 2 bases from J; junction bases left unmatched: 12. Germline V lookup: CDR1 MGHRA, CDR2 YSYEKL. CDR3: CASSPTTSGGTLTYEQYF. The CDR3 bases are TGCGCCAGCAGCCCCACGACTAGCGGGGGAACTTTGACCTACGAGCAGTACTTC.

The V gene is TRBV5-1, the J gene TRBJ2-1, with TRBD1 matching over 8 bases. Germline V CDR1 and CDR2: SGHRS, YFSETQ. V gave up 4 bases and J gave up 8 bases; unmatched junction bases: 8. CDR3 length: 14 amino acids. CDR3 sequence reads: CASSEDRVIDEQFF. DNA for the CDR3: TGCGCCAGCAGCGAGGACAGGGTAATCGATGAGCAGTTCTTC. The entire variable domain, with the rest obtained from reference TRBV5-1 and TRBJ2-1, is as follows: KAGVTQTPRYLIKTRGQQVTLSCSPISGHRSVSWYQQTPGQGLQFLFEYFSETQRNKGNFPGRFSGRQFSNSRSEMNVSTLELGDSALYLCASSEDRVIDEQFFGPGTRLTVL.